This entry describes one T cell receptor beta chain. Libraries were prepared by immunoSEQ multiplex PCR; TCRdb keeps only in-frame clonotypes and omits some of them. The data show 85,000 to 90,000 clones, approximately 89% seen once. This sample is drawn from a study of control samples from healthy donors and cancer patients. This CDR3 comprises 13 residues. In germline, CDR1 is SNHLY, CDR2 FYNNEI. V lost 4 bases to trimming and J lost 3 bases, with 9 bases between them. Sequenced input: blood. The sequence derives from a man aged 25-45 years in good health. The V gene is TRBV2, the J gene TRBJ2-5; D is possibly TRBD1 (5 bases). CDR3 DNA sequence: TGTGCCAGCAGTGTCCAGGGAAAAGAGACCCAGTACTTC. Translation gives CASSVQGKETQYF.